This entry is about one TCR beta chain. The assay was immunoSEQ multiplex PCR, and TCRdb's table has in-frame clones only and misses some. The sample shows roughly 220,000 clones, more than 65% of them seen only once. The data are from a study of blood T cell repertoires in COVID-19. The specimen sequenced was peripheral blood. This sequence was found in a woman in her thirties who had recovered from COVID-19.

The CDR3 is CASRTPGQGNIQYF. CDR3 DNA: TGTGCCAGCAGAACTCCGGGACAGGGGAACATTCAGTACTTC. The V and J genes are TRBV28 and TRBJ2-4, with TRBD1 identical over 10 bases. CDR3 length: 14 residues. V was pared by 6 bases and J by 7 bases, with 6 bases of the junction left unmatched. Germline V gene sequence: CDR1 MDHEN, CDR2 SYDVKM.